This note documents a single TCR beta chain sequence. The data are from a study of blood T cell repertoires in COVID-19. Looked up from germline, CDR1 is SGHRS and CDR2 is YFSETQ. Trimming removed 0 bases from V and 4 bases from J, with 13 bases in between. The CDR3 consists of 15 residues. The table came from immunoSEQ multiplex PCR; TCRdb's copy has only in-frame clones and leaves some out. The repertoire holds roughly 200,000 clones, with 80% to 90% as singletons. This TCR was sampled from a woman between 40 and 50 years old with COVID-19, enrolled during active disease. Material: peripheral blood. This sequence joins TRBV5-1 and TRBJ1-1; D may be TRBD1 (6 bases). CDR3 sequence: CASSLEGDRGTEAFF. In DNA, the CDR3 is TGCGCCAGCAGCTTGGAGGGGGACCGGGGCACTGAAGCTTTCTTT.